The text below deals with one T cell receptor (beta chain). The sample originates from a study of shared clonotypes between healthy human individuals. The germline V gene encodes CDR1 LNHDA and CDR2 SQIVND (reference sequence). With 10 bases removed from V and 5 bases from J, the gap between germline ends came to 11 bases. This CDR3 is built from 11 residues. The protocol was immunoSEQ multiplex PCR, while the TCRdb copy is restricted to in-frame clones and leaves out a portion. The sample records 600,000 to 800,000 clones, roughly two thirds being singletons. The gene calls are TRBV19 and TRBJ1-1; the D is unclear. The receptor comes from a woman aged 25 to 39 in good health. The sample consisted of memory CD4+ T cells sorted from blood. Subset in this sample: CD45RA-negative fraction. The CDR3 bases are TGTGCCACTCATTTTAGAACTGAAGCTTTCTTT. Protein sequence: CATHFRTEAFF.